The 4 T cell receptor beta chains presented below share a single source sample, sequenced in a study of prognosis after radiotherapy for stage I lung cancer. It was by two-round multiplex PCR that TCR beta CDR3 was amplified from genomic DNA. Primers targeting each individual TRBV and TRBJ gene were applied in first-round PCR. A single record per CDR3 protein comes from TCRdb applying MiXCR to the multiplex PCR reads. The table records some 30,000 distinct CDR3 sequences, around 48% of them present only once. The sequences come from PBMCs, collected before or after stereotactic body radiation therapy (not recorded which). The receptors stem from a donor of 50 years or more with non-small cell lung cancer.

This rearrangement joins TRBV19 to TRBJ1-5; D gene uncertain. There are 14 residues in the CDR3. Germline V gene data show CDR1 as LNHDA and CDR2 as SQIVND (reference sequence). V lost 1 base to trimming and J lost 5 bases, with 9 bases between them. CDR3 amino acids: CASSIGHGYQPQHF. CDR3 DNA sequence: TGTGCCAGTAGTATAGGACATGGATATCAGCCCCAGCATTTT.

In regard to this clonotype: A read error likely explains this, since a far larger clone differs by one base. This chain connects TRBV7-9 to TRBJ2-2; the match to TRBD2 covers 13 bases. The CDR3 covers 15 residues. J gave up 7 bases and V 5 bases, and 4 bases lay outside the gene matches. The germline V gene has CDR1 SEHNR and CDR2 FQNEAQ (reference sequence). In DNA, the CDR3 is TGTGCCAGCAGCACGGGACTAGCGGGGAACGGGGAGCTGTTTTTT. Translated, it gives CASSTGLAGNGELFF.

This clonotype was seen ten or more times. CDR3 nucleotide sequence: TGTGCCAGCAGCTCTACAGATAACACTGAAGCTTTCTTT. This codes for CASSSTDNTEAFF. The chain uses TRBV11-3 and TRBJ1-1; D is uncertain. V shed 4 bases and J shed 2 bases, with 8 bases lying between them. In germline, CDR1 is SGHNT, CDR2 YENEEA. The CDR3 totals 13 residues.

The J gene is TRBJ2-1, the V gene TRBV7-2, with D uncertain. Germline-derived CDR1 and CDR2 are SGHTA and FQGNSA. V was clipped by 7 bases and J by 9 bases, with 10 bases between them. The CDR3 is 11 residues long. The CDR3 reads CASISWGEQFF. CDR3 bases: TGTGCCAGCATCTCGTGGGGTGAGCAGTTCTTC.